This T cell receptor (beta chain) stems from a study of T cells in Graves' hyperthyroidism and ophthalmopathy (dated by TCRdb to the late 2010s). Study-wide context: TCR V-J signatures able to tell the groups apart were searched for in a discovery cohort of more than 90 patients, of whom more than 40 had Graves' ophthalmopathy and 57 had stable Graves' hyperthyroidism. Whether ophthalmopathy could be predicted prospectively was tested in an independent validation cohort made up of roughly 19 hyperthyroidism patients plus 17 patients who later progressed to ophthalmopathy. The roughly 100 discovery patients were randomly divided into training and test sets at a 7:3 ratio. The study also compared thyroid tissue and blood T-cell repertoires from about 6 Graves' hyperthyroidism patients. Once sampling was done, hyperthyroidism patients were given methimazole at a starting dose of 30 mg daily, whereas ophthalmopathy patients were given high-dose intravenous methylprednisolone. According to the paper, TCR Vbeta CDR3 sequencing was carried out on approximately 140 peripheral blood samples, which came from more than 40 ophthalmopathy, 75 to 80 hyperthyroidism and around 17 progressor patients.

Overall study outcomes, separate from this receptor: In cross-validation, a model built on a 13 V-J signature told ophthalmopathy apart from stable hyperthyroidism with 87.88% sensitivity and roughly 82% specificity, and in testing the same model reached 80%/75%. In validation, progression to ophthalmopathy was predicted by the model with roughly 71% sensitivity and just over 72% specificity, a median of about 6.4 months before onset. Sample size was not statistically predetermined, and blinding of investigators to group allocation was not performed. Most expanded thyroid clonotypes (frequency above 0.001) were also detected in blood, suggesting blood repertoires may reflect thyroid immune responses.

Worth noting for this clonotype: No cognate antigen has been identified for it. One junction end disagrees with the germline gene, perhaps due to a read error.

Graves' hyperthyroidism was defined as stable when no progression to ophthalmopathy occurred over 18 months of follow-up. Hyperthyroidism patients were aged 18 to 65 years and newly diagnosed, with disease duration of less than 2 months. Exclusion was applied to patients with uncontrolled infections, other autoimmune diseases, pregnancy or lactation. Diagnoses were based on clinical symptoms, serum thyroxine and TRAb, thyroid ultrasound and orbital computed tomography. Trizol reagent was used to extract total RNA, and RNA quality was then checked on an Agilent 2100 Bioanalyzer. The CDR3 holds 18 amino acids from the cysteine to the phenylalanine. The retained sequence is limited to the CDR3, 54 bases, with the frame set at the first base. CDR1 and CDR2 were assigned from the germline V gene as SNHLY and FYNNEI. The TCR beta CDR3 regions were amplified from the RNA transcripts. For the first round of RT-PCR on the TCR CDR3, the HTBI primer set was used together with the Qiagen OneStep RT-PCR kit. Libraries were constructed in a second round of multiplex PCR, after which size selection and purification were carried out. The libraries were sequenced on an Illumina HiSeq2000 using paired-end 100 bp reads. On the study's bioinformatics: SOAPnuke was used to process the raw data, throwing out any read that contained adapters or uncalled bases, had a mean Phred below 15, or lacked an exact constant-primer or identifier match. COPE v1.2.5 was used to merge the high-quality paired reads, and each unique nucleotide sequence was defined as a clonotype. Clonotypes were aligned to IMGT TRBV, TRBD and TRBJ reference segments using MiTCR v1.1. The analysis included only V-J combinations with a frequency above 0.0001, which together covered over 98% of the repertoires. A TCS score was defined as the ratio between F50 (clonal expansion) and ExV (chaos), using BLOSUM62-based TCRdist between CDR3 peptides within each V-J. Welch's t-statistics and random forest reduced around 550 V-J features to under 15, which were used in a naive Bayes classifier (R e1071). The public sequencing data were trimmed at Q25 with fastp and processed into clonotypes with MiXCR by TCRdb, which kept only in-frame beta chains. Entries are consolidated by CDR3 protein sequence, retaining the most common genes and DNA. These V and J calls are TCRdb output, not the study's own analysis. Here the sample has roughly 580,000 distinct CDR3 sequences; 40% to 55% occur a single time. The ten largest account for approximately 8.2% of the sample.

The TCR was taken from a woman between 18 and 29 years old with Graves' hyperthyroidism. Donor details come from another sample of the same person, matched by shared clones. Sequenced: peripheral blood or thyroid tissue (not recorded which). The chain is made from TRBV2 and TRBJ1-2; 8 bases in between match TRBD1. CDR3 loop: CASSLSERQGILDYGYTF. The DNA sequence is as follows: TGCGCCAGCAGCCTCTCTGAAAGACAGGGGATTCTTGACTATGGCTACACCTTC.